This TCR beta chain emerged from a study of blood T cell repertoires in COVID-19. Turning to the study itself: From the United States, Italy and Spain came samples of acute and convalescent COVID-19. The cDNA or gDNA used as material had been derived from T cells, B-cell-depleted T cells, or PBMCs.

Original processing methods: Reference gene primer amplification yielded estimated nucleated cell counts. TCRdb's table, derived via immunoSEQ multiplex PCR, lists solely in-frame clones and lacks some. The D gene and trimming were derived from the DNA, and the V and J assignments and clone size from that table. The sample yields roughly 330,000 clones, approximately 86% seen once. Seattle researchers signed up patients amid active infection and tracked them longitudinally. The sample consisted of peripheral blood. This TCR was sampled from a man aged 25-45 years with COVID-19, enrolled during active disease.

CDR3 in amino acids: CASSYSARGTGELFF. CDR3 sequence (DNA): TGTGCCAGCAGTTACTCCGCCCGGGGGACCGGGGAGCTGTTTTTT. V gene TRBV6-5 combines with J gene TRBJ2-2, with D tentatively TRBD2 (6 bases). CDR1 and CDR2 from the germline V gene are MNHEY and SVGAGI. The CDR3 runs to 15 residues. Between the trimmed V and J ends, which lost 0 bases and 5 bases, there was a span of 10 bases.